This T cell receptor (beta chain) was documented in a study of T-cell reconstitution after alpha-beta-depleted transplantation in children. Study observations and caveats: One year after transplant, T-cell counts and diversity came mostly from newly produced T cells. Recipient T cells and thymic progenitors that survived were the source of the high TCRbeta diversity seen at day 60 in some patients. Expanded clones from the graft, numbering several hundred, reportedly supplied alpha-beta T cells about two months after transplant.

Unique molecular identifiers tagged the TCRbeta library. One entry per CDR3 protein results from TCRdb running MiXCR on the PCR reads. In the table there are about 200,000 distinct CDR3 sequences, approximately 7% of which are singletons. The V and J ends lost 4 bases and 9 bases respectively, with 23 bases between them. CDR1 is KGHDR, CDR2 SFDVKD, per germline. The CDR3 is 16 amino acids. In regard to this clonotype: What it recognizes is unknown.

The sequencing here drew on PBMCs, taken before TCRalphabeta/CD19-depleted stem cell transplant. The gene calls are TRBV24-1 and TRBJ1-2; TRBD1 might be the D (5 bases). The receptor's source is a boy younger than 10 with acute lymphoblastic leukemia, due to receive a stem cell transplant. CDR3 residues: CATSDPGGAGSTRYTF. DNA for the CDR3: TGTGCCACCAGTGACCCCGGCGGGGCGGGATCGACGCGCTACACCTTC.